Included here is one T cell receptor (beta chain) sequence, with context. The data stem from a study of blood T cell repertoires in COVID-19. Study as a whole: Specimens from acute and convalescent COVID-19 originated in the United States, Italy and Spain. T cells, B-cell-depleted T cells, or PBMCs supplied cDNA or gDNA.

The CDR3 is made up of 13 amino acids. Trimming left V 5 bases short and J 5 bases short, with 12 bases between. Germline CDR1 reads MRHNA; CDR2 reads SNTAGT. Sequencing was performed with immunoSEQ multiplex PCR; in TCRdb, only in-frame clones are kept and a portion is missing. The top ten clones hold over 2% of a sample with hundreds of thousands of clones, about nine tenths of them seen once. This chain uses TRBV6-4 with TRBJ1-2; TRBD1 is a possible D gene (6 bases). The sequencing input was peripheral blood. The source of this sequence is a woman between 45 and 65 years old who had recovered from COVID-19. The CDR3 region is CASSYPTGYGYTF. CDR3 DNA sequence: TGTGCCAGCAGTTACCCCACAGGGTATGGCTACACCTTC.